What follows describes a single T cell receptor (beta chain). Its specificity is not known. The source of the sample is a study of T cells expressing NK-cell markers. Study-level background: There were seven HCMV-seropositive donors and one seronegative donor among the eight sequenced.

The CDR3 has 18 residues. Germline assignment: CDR1 SGHAT and CDR2 FQNNGV. The authors generated TCR beta cDNA through 5'RACE template switching with UMIs. For each CDR3 protein, TCRdb gives one entry from its re-call of the 5' RACE reads, without DNA. The repertoire table contains 250,000 or so distinct CDR3 sequences. Study-wide results and limits: In several donors, these clonotypes also led the CD3+CD56-NKG2C+ fraction.

The receptor comes from a woman aged 18 to 75 in good health. Sequenced: blood T cells: a sorted CD56 or NKG2C T cell subset, CD4+ or CD8+ T cells, or bulk PBMC T cells (not recorded which). The genes are TRBV11-2 and TRBJ2-1; the D call of TRBD1 rests on TCRdb alone, since no DNA is present to check it. This CDR3 is CASSLSAGAGGSYNEQFF. The entire variable domain, with the rest obtained from reference TRBV11-2 and TRBJ2-1, is as follows: EAGVAQSPRYKIIEKRQSVAFWCNPISGHATLYWYQQILGQGPKLLIQFQNNGVVDDSQLPKDRFSAERLKGVDSTLKIQPAKLEDSAVYLCASSLSAGAGGSYNEQFFGPGTRLTVL.